This T cell receptor (beta chain) was documented in a study of blood T cell repertoires in COVID-19. Study context: Donors in the United States, Italy and Spain gave samples during acute or convalescent COVID-19. PBMCs, B-cell-depleted T cells, or T cells were the source of the cDNA or gDNA that made up the material.

In the original workflow: Estimates of nucleated cell counts were drawn from the amplification of reference gene primers. TCRdb's copy holds only in-frame clones and misses some; the assay was immunoSEQ multiplex PCR. The V and J calls and clone size come from that table; D and trimming were worked out from the DNA. The table lists fewer than 80,000 clones, 70% to 90% of them singletons. Germline CDR1 and CDR2: SEHNR and FQNEAQ (reference sequence). Germline trimming cut 5 bases from V and 7 bases from J; bases unmatched to any gene: 9. CDR3 length equals 15 residues. The sequence derives from a man aged 65 to 85 with acute or convalescent COVID-19. V usage is TRBV7-9 and J usage is TRBJ2-2; 8 nucleotides line up with TRBD1. Source material: peripheral blood. CDR3 DNA sequence: TGTGCCAGCAGCCCGAGTGACAGGGGATTCGGGGAGCTGTTTTTT. Translating it yields CASSPSDRGFGELFF.